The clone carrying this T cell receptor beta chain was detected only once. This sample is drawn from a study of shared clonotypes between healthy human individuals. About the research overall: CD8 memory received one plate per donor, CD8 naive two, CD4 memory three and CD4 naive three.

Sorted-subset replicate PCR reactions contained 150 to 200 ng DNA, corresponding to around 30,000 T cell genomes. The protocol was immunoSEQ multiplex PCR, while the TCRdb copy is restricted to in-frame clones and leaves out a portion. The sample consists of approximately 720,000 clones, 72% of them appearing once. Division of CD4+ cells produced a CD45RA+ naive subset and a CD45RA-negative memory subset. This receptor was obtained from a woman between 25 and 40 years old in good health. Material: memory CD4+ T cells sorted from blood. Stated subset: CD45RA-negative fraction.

CDR3 DNA sequence: TGCAGCGTGAGAGGCGATAGCAATCAGCCCCAGCATTTT. Protein sequence: CSVRGDSNQPQHF. The chain combines TRBV29-1 with TRBJ1-5; no clear D gene. CDR3 length: 13 amino acids. V was cut by 6 bases and J by 0 bases, with 9 bases left in between. Germline values: CDR1 SQVTM, CDR2 ANQGSEA.